The clone carrying this T cell receptor beta chain appeared once. Its antigen remains unidentified. This sample is drawn from a study of blood T cells in healthy people across ages. Next came a second PCR, run for roughly 6 to 11 cycles, which used a sample-barcoded 5' primer along with a J-beta primer mix. Each cDNA molecule carried a tag from a template-switch adaptor that contained 12 random nucleotides. TCRdb reanalysed the 5' RACE reads using MiXCR and keeps one entry per CDR3 protein. This table has about 780,000 distinct CDR3 sequences, around 50% appearing once. General observations from the study: Diversity of TCR beta per million T cells declined in a roughly linear way with age.

The CDR3 consists of 15 residues. The germline V and J ends were trimmed by 5 bases and 2 bases, with 15 bases remaining between them. From germline, CDR1 is SGHAT and CDR2 FQNNGV. The genes are TRBV11-2 and TRBJ1-2; tentative D call: TRBD1 (5 bases). This TCR was recovered from a man of 80 years or more in good health. The sequencing sample was made of blood. The CDR3 DNA sequence: TGTGCCAGCAGCAAGGGGACGGATGACAACTATGGCTACACCTTC. It yields the protein CASSKGTDDNYGYTF.